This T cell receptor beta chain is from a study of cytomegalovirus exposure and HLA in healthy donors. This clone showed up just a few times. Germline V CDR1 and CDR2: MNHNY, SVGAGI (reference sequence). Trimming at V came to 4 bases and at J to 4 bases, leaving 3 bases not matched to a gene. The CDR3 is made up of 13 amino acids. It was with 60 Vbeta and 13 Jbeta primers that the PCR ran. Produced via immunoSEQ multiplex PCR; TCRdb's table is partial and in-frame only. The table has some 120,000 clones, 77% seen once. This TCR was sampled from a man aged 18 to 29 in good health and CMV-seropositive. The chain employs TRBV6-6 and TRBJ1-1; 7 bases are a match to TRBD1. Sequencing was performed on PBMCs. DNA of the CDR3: TGTGCCAGCAGTTTCTCAGGGGGCACTGAAGCTTTCTTT. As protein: CASSFSGGTEAFF.